This entry concerns a single TCR beta chain. This clonotype came up a few times. Its antigen is unknown. Nothing much larger sits one base from this clone, and base qualities are not available. The data originate from a study of post-analysis software for immune sequencing data (dated by TCRdb to the mid-2010s). With regard to the full study: Disease courses on record covered relapsing-remitting, secondary progressive and progressive-relapsing multiple sclerosis, though some patients had no subtype annotation. Patient repertoires were compared against about a dozen previously published healthy control repertoires from donors aged about 6 to 27 years. A subset of samples was prepared in parallel using single-end sample barcoding, then pooled and co-amplified after Illumina adapter ligation.

TCR beta repertoires were profiled from peripheral blood of 13 young patients with multiple sclerosis to demonstrate the VDJtools post-analysis software. The multiple sclerosis patients were children and adolescents between roughly 6 and 16 years of age. CDR1 and CDR2 were assigned from the germline V gene as SQVTM and ANQGSEA. Trimming removed 7 bases from V and 5 bases from J, leaving 12 bases between the germline ends. The CDR3 contains 12 residues, cysteine and phenylalanine counted. The entry retains the CDR3 DNA only, 36 bases that are in frame from base 1. Overall study results and their limits: Compared with controls, multiple sclerosis patients had significantly lower normalized Chao1 diversity, a finding suggesting substantial peripheral T-cell clonal expansion. Significantly higher frequencies in patients than in controls were found for roughly 5 TRBV segments, including TRBV5-6, TRBV5-1 and TRBV20-1. Direct clustering with F measure showed strong co-clustering of samples prepared in the same batch, prompting a batch-effect correction. The multiple sclerosis patient group was slightly younger than the control group.

Preparation of the library involved PCR. The run used an Illumina HiSeq 2500. To reduce PCR and sequencing biases, unique molecular identifiers were built into the TCR beta cDNA libraries. Some 500,000 cDNA molecules were obtained for every 1 to 10 million input T cells, so each molecule roughly corresponded to one T cell. The patient libraries were prepared and sequenced using the same protocol as the earlier healthy control dataset. Within a given batch, samples were prepared together, multiplexed and sequenced on the same HiSeq lane. In the source study's methods: Raw barcoded reads were processed with MIGEC, discarding single-read molecular identifier groups before consensus assembly and CDR3 extraction. Clonotype tables were post-analysed with VDJtools, and diversity was normalized by down-sampling all datasets to the smallest sample size. In repertoire overlap clustering, CDR3 amino acid sequences, but not nucleotide sequences, were matched to correct batch-related cross-sample contamination. The raw public data were reprocessed by TCRdb itself: fastp quality trimming at Q25, MiXCR clonotype calling, in-frame beta chains only. Identical CDR3 proteins give one entry, which carries the most common genes and DNA. The V and J calls come from TCRdb's annotation, not from the publication. In this sample the table shows 430,000 or so distinct CDR3 sequences, 35% to 45% of which occur a single time. The ten largest clones represent less than 8% of the sample.

The origin of this receptor is a girl aged 2 to 10 with multiple sclerosis. The chain is assembled from TRBV29-1 and TRBJ2-1, with no D gene named confidently. The specimen sequenced was blood. The CDR3 loop reads CSAAQTDNEQFF. The sequenced DNA: TGCAGCGCCGCTCAGACCGACAATGAGCAGTTCTTC.